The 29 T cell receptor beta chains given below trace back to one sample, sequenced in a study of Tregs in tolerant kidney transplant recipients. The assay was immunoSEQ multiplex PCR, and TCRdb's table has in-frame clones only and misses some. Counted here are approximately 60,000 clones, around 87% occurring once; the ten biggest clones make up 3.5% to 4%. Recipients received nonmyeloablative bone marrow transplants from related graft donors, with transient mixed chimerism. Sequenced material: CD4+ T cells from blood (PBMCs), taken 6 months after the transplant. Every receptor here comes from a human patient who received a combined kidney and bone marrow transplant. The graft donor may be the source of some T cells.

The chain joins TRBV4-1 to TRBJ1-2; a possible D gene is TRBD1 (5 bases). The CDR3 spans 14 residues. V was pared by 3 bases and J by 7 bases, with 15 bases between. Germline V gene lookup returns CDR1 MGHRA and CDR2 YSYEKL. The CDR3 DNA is TGCGCCAGCAGCCACGGTACAGGCAAGGGTGGCTACACCTTC. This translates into CASSHGTGKGGYTF.

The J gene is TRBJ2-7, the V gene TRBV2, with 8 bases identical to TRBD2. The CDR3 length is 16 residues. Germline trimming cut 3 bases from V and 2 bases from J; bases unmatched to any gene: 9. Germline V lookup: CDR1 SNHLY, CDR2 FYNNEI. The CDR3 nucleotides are TGTGCCAGCAGTGATCGGGGGGGCGGGGGGCCCTACGAGCAGTACTTC. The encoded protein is CASSDRGGGGPYEQYF.

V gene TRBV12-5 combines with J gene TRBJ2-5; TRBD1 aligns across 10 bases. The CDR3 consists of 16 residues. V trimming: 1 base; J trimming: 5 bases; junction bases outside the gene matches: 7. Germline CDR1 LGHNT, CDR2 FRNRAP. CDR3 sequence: CASGLDRGQGWETQYF. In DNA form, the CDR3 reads TGTGCTAGTGGTTTGGACAGGGGACAGGGGTGGGAGACCCAGTACTTC.

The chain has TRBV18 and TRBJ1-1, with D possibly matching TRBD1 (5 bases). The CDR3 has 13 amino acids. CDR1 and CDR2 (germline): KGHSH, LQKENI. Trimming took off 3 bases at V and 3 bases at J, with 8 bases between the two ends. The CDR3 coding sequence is TGTGCCAGCTCACCGGACAAACACACTGAAGCTTTCTTT. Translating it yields CASSPDKHTEAFF.

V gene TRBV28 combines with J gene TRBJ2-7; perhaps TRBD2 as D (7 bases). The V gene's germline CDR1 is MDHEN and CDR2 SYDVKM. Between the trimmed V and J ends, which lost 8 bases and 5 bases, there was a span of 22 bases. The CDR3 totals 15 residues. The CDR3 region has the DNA TGTGCCAGCGATGGGGGGGGGCAGGGTGCGCACGAGCAGTACTTC. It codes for CASDGGGQGAHEQYF.

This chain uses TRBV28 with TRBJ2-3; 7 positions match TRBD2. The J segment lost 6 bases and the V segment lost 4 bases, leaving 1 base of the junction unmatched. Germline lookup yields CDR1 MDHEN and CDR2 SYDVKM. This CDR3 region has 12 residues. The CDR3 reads CASSSTSDTQYF. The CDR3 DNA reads TGTGCCAGCAGTTCGACTAGCGATACGCAGTATTTT.

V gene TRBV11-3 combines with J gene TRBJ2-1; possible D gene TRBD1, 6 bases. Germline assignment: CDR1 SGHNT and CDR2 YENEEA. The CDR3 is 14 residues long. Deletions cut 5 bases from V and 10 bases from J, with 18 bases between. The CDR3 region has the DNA TGTGCCAGCAGCCCCCTAAGACAGGACACCGAGCAGTTCTTC. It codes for CASSPLRQDTEQFF.

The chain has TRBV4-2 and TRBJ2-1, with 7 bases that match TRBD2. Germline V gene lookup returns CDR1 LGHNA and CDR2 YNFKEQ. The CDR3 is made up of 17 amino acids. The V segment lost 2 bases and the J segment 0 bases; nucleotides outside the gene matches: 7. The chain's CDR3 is CASSQTLAASSYNEQFF. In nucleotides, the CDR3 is TGTGCCAGCAGCCAAACGCTAGCGGCGAGCTCCTACAATGAGCAGTTCTTC.

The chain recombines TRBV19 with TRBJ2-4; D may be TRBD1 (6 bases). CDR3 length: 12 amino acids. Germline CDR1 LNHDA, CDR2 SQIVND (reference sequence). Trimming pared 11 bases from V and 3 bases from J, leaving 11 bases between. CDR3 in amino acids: CACGQLKNIQYF. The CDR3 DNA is TGTGCCTGCGGACAGCTCAAAAACATTCAGTACTTC.

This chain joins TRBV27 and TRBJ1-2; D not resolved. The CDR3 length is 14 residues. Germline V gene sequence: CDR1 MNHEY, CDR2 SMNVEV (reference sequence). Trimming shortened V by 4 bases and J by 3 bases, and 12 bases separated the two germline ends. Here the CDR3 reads CASSSQDSYYGYTF. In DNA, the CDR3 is TGTGCCAGCAGTTCGCAGGACTCGTACTATGGCTACACCTTC.

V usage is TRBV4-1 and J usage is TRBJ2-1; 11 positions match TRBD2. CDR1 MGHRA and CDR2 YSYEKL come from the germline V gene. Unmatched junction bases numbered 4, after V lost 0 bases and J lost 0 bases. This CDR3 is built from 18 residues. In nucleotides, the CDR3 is TGCGCCAGCAGCCAAGAGAGTAGCGGGAGGGGCTCCTACAATGAGCAGTTCTTC. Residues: CASSQESSGRGSYNEQFF.

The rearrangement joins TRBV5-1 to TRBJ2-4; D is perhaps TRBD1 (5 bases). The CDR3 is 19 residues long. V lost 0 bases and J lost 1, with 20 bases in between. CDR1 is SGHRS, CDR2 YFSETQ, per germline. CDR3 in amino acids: CASSLAFRGPGSAKNIQYF. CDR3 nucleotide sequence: TGCGCCAGCAGCTTGGCCTTTAGGGGCCCAGGGTCGGCCAAAAACATTCAGTACTTC.

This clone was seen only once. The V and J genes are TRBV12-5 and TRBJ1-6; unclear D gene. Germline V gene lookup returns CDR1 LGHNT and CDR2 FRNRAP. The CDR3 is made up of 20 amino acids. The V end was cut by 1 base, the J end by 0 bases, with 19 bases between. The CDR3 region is CASGLAGLNEVNSYNSPLHF. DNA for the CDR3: TGTGCTAGTGGTTTGGCTGGTCTAAATGAGGTGAACTCCTATAATTCACCCCTCCACTTT. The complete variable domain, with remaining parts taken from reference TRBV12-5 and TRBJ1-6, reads DARVTQTPRHKVTEMGQEVTMRCQPILGHNTVFWYRQTMMQGLELLAYFRNRAPLDDSGMPKDRFSAEMPDATLATLKIQPSEPRDSAVYFCASGLAGLNEVNSYNSPLHFGNGTRLTVT.

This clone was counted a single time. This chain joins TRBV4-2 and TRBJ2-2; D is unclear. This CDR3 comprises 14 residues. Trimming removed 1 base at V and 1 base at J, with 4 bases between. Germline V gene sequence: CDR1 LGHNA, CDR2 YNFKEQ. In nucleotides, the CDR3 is TGTGCCAGCAGCCAAGGACAGAACACCGGGGAGCTGTTTTTT. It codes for CASSQGQNTGELFF.

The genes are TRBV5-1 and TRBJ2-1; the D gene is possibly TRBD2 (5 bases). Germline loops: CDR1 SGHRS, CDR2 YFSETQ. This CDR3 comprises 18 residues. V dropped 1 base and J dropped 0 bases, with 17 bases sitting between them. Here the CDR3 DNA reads TGCGCCAGCAGCTTGCCCATTTGGTGGGAGCGCTCCTACAATGAGCAGTTCTTC. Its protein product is CASSLPIWWERSYNEQFF.

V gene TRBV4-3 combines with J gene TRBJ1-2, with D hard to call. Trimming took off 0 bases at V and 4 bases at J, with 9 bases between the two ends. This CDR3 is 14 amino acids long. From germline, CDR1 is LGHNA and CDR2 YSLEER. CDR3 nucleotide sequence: TGCGCCAGCAGCCAAGAGAGGTTGCGCTATGGCTACACCTTC. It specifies CASSQERLRYGYTF.

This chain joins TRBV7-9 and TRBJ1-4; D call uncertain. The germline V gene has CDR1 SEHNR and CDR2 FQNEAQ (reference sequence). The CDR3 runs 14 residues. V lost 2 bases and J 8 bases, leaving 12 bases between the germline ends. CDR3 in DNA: TGTGCCAGCAGCTTATCAAGTACCTACGAAAAACTGTTTTTT. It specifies CASSLSSTYEKLFF.

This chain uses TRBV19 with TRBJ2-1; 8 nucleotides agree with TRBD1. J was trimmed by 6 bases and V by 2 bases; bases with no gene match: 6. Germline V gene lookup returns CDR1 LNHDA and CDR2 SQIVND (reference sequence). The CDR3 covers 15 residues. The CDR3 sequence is CASSISRGQGNEQFF. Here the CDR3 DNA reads TGTGCCAGTAGTATATCCAGGGGGCAGGGCAATGAGCAGTTCTTC.

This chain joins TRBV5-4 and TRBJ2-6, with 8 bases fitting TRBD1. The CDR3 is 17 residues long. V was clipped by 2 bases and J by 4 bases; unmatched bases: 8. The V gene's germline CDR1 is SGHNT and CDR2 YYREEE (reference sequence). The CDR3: CASSFYRGASGANVLTF. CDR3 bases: TGTGCCAGCAGCTTCTACAGGGGGGCTTCGGGGGCCAACGTCCTGACTTTC.

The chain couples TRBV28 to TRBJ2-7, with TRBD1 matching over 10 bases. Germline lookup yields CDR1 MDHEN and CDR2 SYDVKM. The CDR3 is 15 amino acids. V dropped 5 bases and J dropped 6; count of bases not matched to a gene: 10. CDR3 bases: TGTGCCAGCAGTCCTAGGGGGACAGGGGCTTTCGAGCAGTACTTC. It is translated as CASSPRGTGAFEQYF.

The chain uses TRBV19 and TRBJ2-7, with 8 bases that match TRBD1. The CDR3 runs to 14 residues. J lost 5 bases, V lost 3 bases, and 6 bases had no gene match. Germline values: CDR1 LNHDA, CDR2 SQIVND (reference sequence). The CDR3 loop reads CASSIRDRSNEQYF. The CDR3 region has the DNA TGTGCCAGTAGTATCCGGGACAGGTCTAACGAGCAGTACTTC. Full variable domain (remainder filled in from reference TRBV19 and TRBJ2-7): DGGITQSPKYLFRKEGQNVTLSCEQNLNHDAMYWYRQDPGQGLRLIYYSQIVNDFQKGDIAEGYSVSREKKESFPLTVTSAQKNPTAFYLCASSIRDRSNEQYFGPGTRLTVT.

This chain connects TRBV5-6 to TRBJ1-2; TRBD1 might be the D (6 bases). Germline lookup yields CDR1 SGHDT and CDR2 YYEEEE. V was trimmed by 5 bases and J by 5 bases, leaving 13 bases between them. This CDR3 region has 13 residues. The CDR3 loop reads CASRRDRWYGYTF. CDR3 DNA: TGTGCCAGCAGACGCGACAGGTGGTATGGCTACACCTTC.

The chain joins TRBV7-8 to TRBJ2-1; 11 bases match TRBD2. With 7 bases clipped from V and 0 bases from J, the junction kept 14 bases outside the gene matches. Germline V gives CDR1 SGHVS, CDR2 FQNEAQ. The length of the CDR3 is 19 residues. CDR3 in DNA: TGTGCCAGCACCCGCCGGGGGGCTAGCGGGGGGAGCTCCTACAATGAGCAGTTCTTC. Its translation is CASTRRGASGGSSYNEQFF.

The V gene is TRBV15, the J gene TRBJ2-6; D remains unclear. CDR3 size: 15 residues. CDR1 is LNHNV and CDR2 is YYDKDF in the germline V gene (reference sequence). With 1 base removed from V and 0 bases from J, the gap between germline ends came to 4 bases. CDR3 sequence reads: CATSRVLSGANVLTF. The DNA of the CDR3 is TGTGCCACCAGCAGAGTCCTCTCTGGGGCCAACGTCCTGACTTTC.

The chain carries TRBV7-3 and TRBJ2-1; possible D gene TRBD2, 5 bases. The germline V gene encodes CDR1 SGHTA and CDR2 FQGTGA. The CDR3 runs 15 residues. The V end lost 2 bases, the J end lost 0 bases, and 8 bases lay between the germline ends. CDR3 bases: TGTGCCAGCAGCTTAGAGGGCGTCTCCTACAATGAGCAGTTCTTC. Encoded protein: CASSLEGVSYNEQFF.

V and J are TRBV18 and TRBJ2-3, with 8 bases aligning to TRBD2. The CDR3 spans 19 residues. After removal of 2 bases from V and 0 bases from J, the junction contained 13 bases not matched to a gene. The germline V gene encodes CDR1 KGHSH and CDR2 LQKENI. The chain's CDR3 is CASSPWGSPSGPSTDTQYF. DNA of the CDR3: TGTGCCAGCTCACCATGGGGTAGTCCTAGCGGGCCTAGCACAGATACGCAGTATTTT.

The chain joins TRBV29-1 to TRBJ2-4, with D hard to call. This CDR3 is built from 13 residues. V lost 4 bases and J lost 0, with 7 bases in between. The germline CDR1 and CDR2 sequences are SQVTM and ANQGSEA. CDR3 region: CSVGTPAKNIQYF. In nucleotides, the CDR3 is TGCAGCGTTGGAACACCAGCCAAAAACATTCAGTACTTC.

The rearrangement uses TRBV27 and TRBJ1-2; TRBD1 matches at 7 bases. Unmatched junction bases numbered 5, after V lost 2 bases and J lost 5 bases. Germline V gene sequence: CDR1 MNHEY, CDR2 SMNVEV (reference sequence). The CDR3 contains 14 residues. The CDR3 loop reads CASSLTGTDYGYTF. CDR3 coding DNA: TGTGCCAGCAGTTTAACTGGGACAGATTATGGCTACACCTTC.

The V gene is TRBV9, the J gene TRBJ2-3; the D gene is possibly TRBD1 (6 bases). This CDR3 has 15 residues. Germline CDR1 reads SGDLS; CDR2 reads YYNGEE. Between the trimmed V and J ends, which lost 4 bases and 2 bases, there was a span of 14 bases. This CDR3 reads CASSFRDTFTDTQYF. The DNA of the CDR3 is TGTGCCAGCAGCTTCCGGGACACTTTCACAGATACGCAGTATTTT.